This T cell receptor beta chain derives from a study of cytomegalovirus exposure and HLA in healthy donors. Study outcomes and limitations: Accurate prediction of HLA-A and HLA-B alleles (for most subjects) was reportedly achieved from TCR beta sequences. The authors later linked a missense DCLRE1C variant to TCR beta V- and J-gene trimming. Previously analyzed data showed that most TCR beta V segments were productive at a frequency of about 87% or about 30%.

On this clone itself: What it recognizes is unknown.

Primers included in the PCR were 60 Vbeta and 13 Jbeta primers. Only in-frame clones appear in the TCRdb table, and some are missing; sequencing was by immunoSEQ multiplex PCR. The table has around 210,000 clones, 65% to 85% seen once. The V and J ends lost 4 bases and 4 bases respectively, with 18 bases between them. This CDR3 has 15 amino acids. The germline gives CDR1 SGHRS, CDR2 YFSETQ. The V and J genes are TRBV5-1 and TRBJ2-7, with a possible D match to TRBD1 (6 bases). Material: PBMCs. The receptor was derived from a woman between 25 and 40 years old in good health and CMV-seronegative. The CDR3: CASSMGSGERYEQYF. In nucleotides, the CDR3 is TGCGCCAGCAGCATGGGATCAGGGGAGCGGTACGAGCAGTACTTC.